A single sample gave rise to the 23 T cell receptor beta chains below, sequenced in a study of OX40 agonist ivuxolimab in advanced cancers. Some clones are missing from TCRdb's copy, which holds only in-frame ones; the method was immunoSEQ multiplex PCR. The table has roughly 71,000 clones, about 87% seen once. Sample: CD4+ or CD8+ T cells sorted from blood, taken in a trial of the OX40 agonist ivuxolimab. The receptors originated from an adult with an advanced solid tumor such as melanoma, head and neck, liver or kidney cancer.

The chain links TRBV5-6 to TRBJ2-1; the match to TRBD2 covers 12 bases. Germline V gene sequence: CDR1 SGHDT, CDR2 YYEEEE. Unmatched junction bases numbered 3, after V lost 3 bases and J lost 5 bases. This CDR3 has 15 residues. The CDR3 DNA sequence: TGTGCCAGCAGCTGGGGACTAGCGGGTCACAATGAGCAGTTCTTC. Its protein product is CASSWGLAGHNEQFF.

The V call is TRBV30, the J call TRBJ2-1, with TRBD2 matching 7 bases. The CDR3 totals 17 residues. The V segment lost 3 bases and the J segment 3 bases; nucleotides outside the gene matches: 14. Per the germline V gene, CDR1 is GTSNPN and CDR2 is SVGIG (reference sequence). The CDR3 DNA reads as TGTGCCTGGAGGGGCCCAAAGCGGGGAGGTGACTACAATGAGCAGTTCTTC. It translates to CAWRGPKRGGDYNEQFF.

This clone appeared a few times. The chain links TRBV11-1 to TRBJ2-5, with TRBD2 matching over 9 bases. Germline trimming cut 2 bases from V and 2 bases from J; bases unmatched to any gene: 6. The CDR3 is 16 residues long. Germline CDR1 reads SGHAT; CDR2 reads FQDESV (reference sequence). The CDR3 reads CASSLTLAGEQETQYF. The CDR3 nucleotides read TGTGCCAGCAGCTTAACACTAGCGGGTGAGCAAGAGACCCAGTACTTC.

V gene TRBV5-5 combines with J gene TRBJ2-7; D is unresolved. The ends were cut back, 4 bases at V and 0 bases at J, with 8 bases in the middle. The CDR3 runs 13 residues. Germline CDR1 reads SGHKS; CDR2 reads YYEKEE (reference sequence). The chain's CDR3 is CASSPGHSYEQYF. CDR3 DNA: TGTGCCAGCAGCCCGGGCCACTCCTACGAGCAGTACTTC.

The chain carries TRBV7-9 and TRBJ1-1, with no clear D. The CDR3 consists of 13 residues. Germline V gene sequence: CDR1 SEHNR, CDR2 FQNEAQ (reference sequence). V lost 1 base and J lost 0, with 3 bases in between. CDR3 nucleotides: TGTGCCAGCAGCTTAGTAGTGAACACTGAAGCTTTCTTT. It specifies CASSLVVNTEAFF.

This clone was found a few times. V gene TRBV2 combines with J gene TRBJ2-1; D unresolved. Germline V gives CDR1 SNHLY, CDR2 FYNNEI. Trimming took off 0 bases at V and 0 bases at J, with 6 bases between the two ends. The CDR3 is 15 amino acids. The CDR3 spells CASSEAPGSYNEQFF. The CDR3, as DNA: TGTGCCAGCAGTGAAGCCCCAGGCTCCTACAATGAGCAGTTCTTC.

The CDR3 loop is CASSSPGQNTEAFF. Written as DNA, the CDR3 is TGTGCCAGCAGTTCCCCGGGGCAGAACACTGAAGCTTTCTTT. V is TRBV28 and J is TRBJ1-1, with D possibly TRBD1 on 5 matching bases. V gave up 4 bases and J gave up 1 base, with 10 bases separating them. Germline CDR1 and CDR2: MDHEN and SYDVKM. There are 14 residues in the CDR3.

V and J are TRBV4-3 and TRBJ1-1; no clear D. Germline loops: CDR1 LGHNA, CDR2 YSLEER. The CDR3 runs to 16 residues. V was pared by 3 bases and J by 5 bases, with 19 bases between. The CDR3 DNA sequence: TGCGCCAGCAGCCAGGCCAAATCAGGAGGCCGGACTGAAGCTTTCTTT. Amino acid sequence: CASSQAKSGGRTEAFF.

This chain links TRBV5-4 with TRBJ2-5; D call uncertain. This CDR3 has 11 amino acids. Trimming pared 0 bases from V and 11 bases from J, leaving 8 bases between. In germline, CDR1 is SGHNT, CDR2 YYREEE (reference sequence). The CDR3 loop is CASSLDLVQYF. The CDR3 coding sequence is TGTGCCAGCAGCTTGGATCTGGTGCAGTACTTC.

This clone was observed a few times. The chain is built from TRBV21-1 and TRBJ1-2; TRBD1, the D gene given by the table, was not confirmed from the DNA. TRBV21-1 counts as a pseudogene. The CDR3 consists of 16 residues. CDR3 in amino acids: CARSAPEKRHPLGYTF. CDR3 bases: TGTGCCAGATCGGCTCCTGAGAAACGACATCCATTAGGCTACACCTTC.

The chain combines TRBV7-2 with TRBJ1-1; 8 nucleotides match TRBD1. Germline CDR1 reads SGHTA; CDR2 reads FQGNSA. The CDR3 runs to 12 residues. V was pared by 5 bases and J by 8 bases, with 4 bases of the junction left unmatched. The CDR3 region is CASSPRTGEAFF. CDR3 DNA: TGTGCCAGCAGCCCCAGGACAGGGGAAGCTTTCTTT.

The V call is TRBV5-4, the J call TRBJ2-3; 10 bases are shared with TRBD2. Unmatched junction bases numbered 9, after V lost 0 bases and J lost 5 bases. The CDR3 runs 17 residues. CDR1 is SGHNT and CDR2 is YYREEE in the germline V gene (reference sequence). DNA of the CDR3: TGTGCCAGCAGCTTGGAACCCTTCTCTAGCGGGAGAGATACGCAGTATTTT. This gives the protein CASSLEPFSSGRDTQYF.

This sequence joins TRBV6-5 and TRBJ2-7; TRBD1 aligns across 9 bases. The V segment lost 6 bases and the J segment 3 bases; nucleotides outside the gene matches: 9. The CDR3 is made up of 15 amino acids. Germline CDR1 reads MNHEY; CDR2 reads SVGAGI. The CDR3 bases are TGTGCCAGCAGAGAATTGACAGGGGGACTCTACGAGCAGTACTTC. As protein: CASRELTGGLYEQYF.

V and J are TRBV2 and TRBJ2-1, with a weak D call TRBD2 (6 bases). V was trimmed by 6 bases and J by 14 bases, leaving 23 bases between them. The CDR3 contains 14 residues. The germline CDR1 and CDR2 sequences are SNHLY and FYNNEI. The DNA of the CDR3 is TGTGCCAGCAGCCTGAGGACTACTACCTCCGAGGAGTTCTTC. Residues: CASSLRTTTSEEFF.

The rearrangement uses TRBV7-2 and TRBJ2-7, with 10 bases fitting TRBD1. Germline values: CDR1 SGHTA, CDR2 FQGNSA. Germline trimming cut 4 bases from V and 6 bases from J; bases unmatched to any gene: 9. CDR3 size: 15 residues. The CDR3 DNA sequence: TGTGCCAGCAGCTCCCAACTGGACAGGGGGTCCGAGCAGTACTTC. Encoded protein: CASSSQLDRGSEQYF. The full variable domain, completed using reference TRBV7-2 and TRBJ2-7, is GAGVSQSPSNKVTEKGKDVELRCDPISGHTALYWYRQSLGQGLEFLIYFQGNSAPDKSGLPSDRFSAERTGGSVSTLTIQRTQQEDSAVYLCASSSQLDRGSEQYFGPGTRLTVT.

This clone was seen just once. This rearrangement joins TRBV28 to TRBJ1-2; unclear D gene. In germline, CDR1 is MDHEN, CDR2 SYDVKM. The CDR3 spans 12 residues. The ends were cut back, 6 bases at V and 1 base at J, with 6 bases in the middle. CDR3 sequence: CASSGFNYGYTF. The CDR3 DNA reads as TGTGCCAGCAGCGGGTTTAACTATGGCTACACCTTC.

J is TRBJ2-7 and V is TRBV7-2, with TRBD2 as a possible D gene (6 bases). In germline, CDR1 is SGHTA, CDR2 FQGNSA. The CDR3 has 12 residues. The V end was cut by 5 bases, the J end by 4 bases, with 9 bases between. CDR3 in amino acids: CASSPRGYEQYF. CDR3 nucleotides: TGTGCCAGCAGCCCCCGGGGGTACGAGCAGTACTTC.

The chain employs TRBV4-2 and TRBJ1-2; no clear D gene. CDR1 and CDR2 from the germline V gene are LGHNA and YNFKEQ. V lost 0 bases and J 2 bases, leaving 7 bases between the germline ends. There are 14 residues in the CDR3. This CDR3 is CASSQEVGNYGYTF. In DNA form, the CDR3 reads TGTGCCAGCAGCCAAGAAGTGGGAAACTATGGCTACACCTTC.

The chain joins TRBV7-9 to TRBJ2-6; D gene ambiguous. Per the germline V gene, CDR1 is SEHNR and CDR2 is FQNEAQ (reference sequence). V was shortened by 5 bases and J by 0 bases, with 11 bases between the two germline ends. The length of the CDR3 is 16 residues. The CDR3 is CASSIHRTSGANVLTF. Here the CDR3 DNA reads TGTGCCAGCAGCATTCATCGGACCTCTGGGGCCAACGTCCTGACTTTC. The whole variable domain, filled in from reference TRBV7-9 and TRBJ2-6, reads DTGVSQNPRHKITKRGQNVTFRCDPISEHNRLYWYRQTLGQGPEFLTYFQNEAQLEKSRLLSDRFSAERPKGSFSTLEIQRTEQGDSAMYLCASSIHRTSGANVLTFGAGSRLTVL.

The J gene is TRBJ1-3, the V gene TRBV7-8; the D gene is possibly TRBD1 (5 bases). Trimming took 1 base from V and 1 from J, leaving 8 bases between them. Germline CDR1 reads SGHVS; CDR2 reads FQNEAQ. The length of the CDR3 is 15 residues. The CDR3 is CASSLGGVSGNTIYF. Written as DNA, the CDR3 is TGTGCCAGCAGCTTAGGGGGGGTTTCTGGAAACACCATATATTTT.

V gene TRBV5-1 combines with J gene TRBJ2-7; 7 bases are shared with TRBD2. This CDR3 region has 14 residues. Germline assignment: CDR1 SGHRS and CDR2 YFSETQ. Trimming removed 3 bases from V and 6 bases from J; junction bases left unmatched: 9. The CDR3 nucleotides read TGCGCCAGCAGCTGGGGGAGGGCCCTGGGCGAGCAGTACTTC. Its translation is CASSWGRALGEQYF.

This clone was observed a few times. CDR3 sequence: CASSQEYNQPQHF. CDR3 nucleotide sequence: TGTGCCAGCAGCCAGGAATACAATCAGCCCCAGCATTTT. The chain recombines TRBV7-9 with TRBJ1-5; D unresolved. Germline V gene sequence: CDR1 SEHNR, CDR2 FQNEAQ (reference sequence). This CDR3 is built from 13 residues. Trimming shortened V by 5 bases and J by 3 bases, and 8 bases separated the two germline ends.

The chain joins TRBV7-2 to TRBJ1-6; tentative D call: TRBD1 (5 bases). The length of the CDR3 is 15 residues. Trimming cost V 3 bases and J 8 bases, with 14 bases left between them. Germline V lookup: CDR1 SGHTA, CDR2 FQGNSA. Here the CDR3 reads CASSFRGLGDSPLHF. The CDR3 nucleotides are TGTGCCAGCAGCTTTAGGGGTCTGGGCGATTCACCCCTCCACTTT.